A selection of T cell receptor beta chains follows, all from one sample in a study of technical replicates of blood from a handful of donors. Measured with immunoSEQ multiplex PCR; TCRdb has only the in-frame clones, and not every one. The table includes more than 65,000 clones, 90% to 95% detected once. Specimen: T cells isolated from PBMCs. The origin of the receptors is a human donor in good health. Some clones in this sample may be carry-over from other donors' samples. Both conserved end residues are part of each CDR3. A D gene is named only where the DNA matches it firmly. Clone sizes are given selectively: once, few, many, or a class where the clone is expanded.

d_call: TRBD2
clone_size: -
j_call: TRBJ2-1
v_call: TRBV29-1
cdr3_aa: CSVDLAGVQLSSYNEQFF
cdr3_nt: TGCAGCGTCGATCTAGCGGGGGTTCAACTCAGCTCCTACAATGAGCAGTTCTTC

d_call: TRBD1
clone_size: -
j_call: TRBJ2-7
v_call: TRBV11-1
cdr3_aa: CASSSGQVEGEQYF
cdr3_nt: TGTGCCAGCAGCTCGGGACAGGTAGAGGGCGAGCAGTACTTC

d_call: -
clone_size: -
j_call: TRBJ1-2
v_call: TRBV25-1
cdr3_aa: CASGNREGSGYTF
cdr3_nt: TGTGCCAGCGGGAACAGGGAAGGGTCTGGCTACACCTTC

d_call: TRBD1
clone_size: -
j_call: TRBJ1-2
v_call: TRBV4-2
cdr3_aa: CASSQDRGDGYTF
cdr3_nt: TGTGCCAGCAGCCAGGACAGGGGGGATGGCTACACCTTC

d_call: -
clone_size: -
j_call: TRBJ2-5
v_call: TRBV6-5
cdr3_aa: CASSYGSVLETQYF
cdr3_nt: TGTGCCAGCAGTTACGGTTCAGTTTTGGAGACCCAGTACTTC

d_call: -
clone_size: -
j_call: TRBJ1-1
v_call: TRBV9
cdr3_aa: CASSVAEGWTEAFF
cdr3_nt: TGTGCCAGCAGCGTAGCTGAGGGATGGACTGAAGCTTTCTTT

d_call: -
clone_size: -
j_call: TRBJ2-7
v_call: TRBV3-1/TRBV3-2
cdr3_aa: CASLEQYF
cdr3_nt: TGTGCCAGCTTAGAGCAGTACTTC

d_call: -
clone_size: -
j_call: TRBJ1-5
v_call: TRBV30
cdr3_aa: CAWSGRGGQPQHF
cdr3_nt: TGTGCCTGGAGTGGCCGGGGGGGTCAGCCCCAGCATTTT

d_call: -
clone_size: few
j_call: TRBJ1-1
v_call: TRBV6-5
cdr3_aa: CASRGGMWKAFF
cdr3_nt: TGTGCCTCGAGGGGGGGCATGTGGAAAGCTTTCTTT

d_call: TRBD1
clone_size: -
j_call: TRBJ2-1
v_call: TRBV2
cdr3_aa: CASGYRGLSADEQFF
cdr3_nt: TGTGCCAGCGGCTACAGGGGGCTGTCTGCGGATGAGCAGTTCTTC

d_call: -
clone_size: -
j_call: TRBJ2-1
v_call: TRBV27
cdr3_aa: CASSIVSYNEQFF
cdr3_nt: TGTGCCAGCAGCATAGTGTCCTACAATGAGCAGTTCTTC

d_call: -
clone_size: -
j_call: TRBJ1-2
v_call: TRBV14
cdr3_aa: CASSQRSGVAAGYTF
cdr3_nt: TGTGCCAGCAGCCAAAGATCGGGGGTAGCGGCTGGCTACACCTTC

d_call: TRBD2
clone_size: -
j_call: TRBJ2-3
v_call: TRBV28
cdr3_aa: CASSPPPGVAGIPDTQYF
cdr3_nt: TGTGCCAGCAGTCCCCCCCCGGGAGTAGCGGGGATACCAGATACGCAGTATTTT

d_call: -
clone_size: once
j_call: TRBJ1-3
v_call: TRBV30
cdr3_aa: CAWSEWAISGNTIYF
cdr3_nt: TGTGCCTGGAGTGAGTGGGCAATCTCTGGAAACACCATATATTTT

d_call: -
clone_size: -
j_call: TRBJ2-1
v_call: TRBV13
cdr3_aa: CASVKRGLDNNEQFF
cdr3_nt: TGTGCCAGCGTAAAACGGGGACTCGACAACAATGAGCAGTTCTTC

d_call: TRBD2
clone_size: once
j_call: TRBJ2-3
v_call: TRBV6-6
cdr3_aa: CASAGGRVTDTQYF
cdr3_nt: TGTGCCAGCGCGGGGGGCAGGGTAACAGATACGCAGTATTTT

d_call: -
clone_size: -
j_call: TRBJ2-7
v_call: TRBV5-1
cdr3_aa: CASSLGENSYEQYF
cdr3_nt: TGCGCCAGCAGCTTGGGTGAGAATTCCTACGAGCAGTACTTC

d_call: -
clone_size: once
j_call: TRBJ2-7
v_call: TRBV18
cdr3_aa: CASSPPNGGEQYF
cdr3_nt: TGTGCCAGCTCACCACCAAACGGGGGCGAGCAGTACTTC

d_call: -
clone_size: -
j_call: TRBJ1-6
v_call: TRBV7-9
cdr3_aa: CASSLGGGNSPLHF
cdr3_nt: TGTGCCAGCAGCTTAGGGGGGGGAAATTCACCCCTCCACTTT

d_call: -
clone_size: -
j_call: TRBJ2-1
v_call: TRBV28
cdr3_aa: CASSISRGEQFF
cdr3_nt: TGTGCCAGCAGTATCAGCCGCGGGGAGCAGTTCTTC

d_call: -
clone_size: -
j_call: TRBJ2-5
v_call: TRBV7-9
cdr3_aa: CASSLVTNQETQYF
cdr3_nt: TGTGCCAGCAGCTTAGTGACAAACCAAGAGACCCAGTACTTC

d_call: -
clone_size: -
j_call: TRBJ2-7
v_call: TRBV29-1
cdr3_aa: CSVVFGVRYEQYF
cdr3_nt: TGCAGCGTTGTGTTCGGGGTGAGGTACGAGCAGTACTTC

d_call: -
clone_size: few
j_call: TRBJ1-4
v_call: TRBV25-1
cdr3_aa: CASTPDGKLFF
cdr3_nt: TGTGCCAGCACCCCCGACGGGAAACTGTTTTTT

d_call: TRBD1
clone_size: -
j_call: TRBJ2-7
v_call: TRBV5-1
cdr3_aa: CASSPGQGNEQYF
cdr3_nt: TGCGCCAGCAGTCCGGGACAGGGGAACGAGCAGTACTTC

d_call: TRBD1
clone_size: -
j_call: TRBJ1-4
v_call: TRBV4-1
cdr3_aa: CASSQFIRDREIKLFF
cdr3_nt: TGCGCCAGCAGCCAGTTTATAAGAGACAGGGAAATCAAACTGTTTTTT

d_call: TRBD2
clone_size: -
j_call: TRBJ2-3
v_call: TRBV5-1
cdr3_aa: CASSGRLTSGRSADTQYF
cdr3_nt: TGCGCCAGCAGCGGCCGCTTGACTAGCGGGAGATCTGCAGATACGCAGTATTTT

d_call: TRBD2
clone_size: -
j_call: TRBJ2-3
v_call: TRBV4-1
cdr3_aa: CASSQDQPASGDTQYF
cdr3_nt: TGCGCCAGCAGCCAAGATCAACCGGCTAGCGGCGATACGCAGTATTTT

d_call: TRBD1
clone_size: -
j_call: TRBJ1-3
v_call: TRBV28
cdr3_aa: CASSLWGTAGNTIYF
cdr3_nt: TGTGCCAGCAGTTTATGGGGGACAGCTGGAAACACCATATATTTT

d_call: TRBD1
clone_size: -
j_call: TRBJ1-2
v_call: TRBV6-5
cdr3_aa: CASSKQGQIYGYTF
cdr3_nt: TGTGCCAGCAGTAAGCAGGGACAGATCTATGGCTACACCTTC

d_call: -
clone_size: -
j_call: TRBJ1-1
v_call: TRBV5-4
cdr3_aa: CASSLEPENTEAFF
cdr3_nt: TGTGCCAGCAGCTTGGAGCCCGAGAACACTGAAGCTTTCTTT

d_call: TRBD2
clone_size: -
j_call: TRBJ2-2
v_call: TRBV19
cdr3_aa: CASSIWASGNTGELFF
cdr3_nt: TGTGCCAGTAGTATTTGGGCTAGCGGGAACACCGGGGAGCTGTTTTTT

d_call: TRBD1
clone_size: few
j_call: TRBJ2-2
v_call: TRBV19
cdr3_aa: CASSPRWAGGDTGELFF
cdr3_nt: TGTGCCAGTAGTCCACGGTGGGCAGGGGGCGACACCGGGGAGCTGTTTTTT

d_call: -
clone_size: -
j_call: TRBJ2-3
v_call: TRBV7-9
cdr3_aa: CASSPSRSSDTDTQYF
cdr3_nt: TGTGCCAGCAGCCCGTCTCGCAGTTCCGACACAGATACGCAGTATTTT

d_call: -
clone_size: -
j_call: TRBJ1-2
v_call: TRBV6-1
cdr3_aa: CASYPANYGYTF
cdr3_nt: TGTGCCAGCTATCCGGCTAACTATGGCTACACCTTC

d_call: -
clone_size: -
j_call: TRBJ1-1
v_call: TRBV27
cdr3_aa: CASSLSTVPSFEAFF
cdr3_nt: TGTGCCAGCAGTTTATCCACAGTCCCATCTTTTGAAGCTTTCTTT

d_call: TRBD2
clone_size: -
j_call: TRBJ2-1
v_call: TRBV5-1
cdr3_aa: CASSAPGLAGGHSEQFF
cdr3_nt: TGCGCCAGCAGCGCTCCGGGACTAGCGGGGGGTCACTCAGAGCAGTTCTTC

d_call: -
clone_size: -
j_call: TRBJ1-1
v_call: TRBV2
cdr3_aa: CASRRVNWAFF
cdr3_nt: TGTGCCAGCAGACGGGTGAATTGGGCTTTCTTT

d_call: TRBD2
clone_size: -
j_call: TRBJ2-4
v_call: TRBV5-1
cdr3_aa: CASTPGASGVEENIQYF
cdr3_nt: TGCGCCAGCACCCCAGGGGCTAGCGGGGTTGAGGAAAACATTCAGTACTTC

d_call: TRBD1
clone_size: -
j_call: TRBJ2-1
v_call: TRBV6-1
cdr3_aa: CASSGRTGVNEQFF
cdr3_nt: TGTGCCAGCAGTGGTCGGACAGGGGTGAATGAGCAGTTCTTC

d_call: -
clone_size: -
j_call: TRBJ2-1
v_call: TRBV18
cdr3_aa: CASSPSGDGGYNEQFF
cdr3_nt: TGTGCCAGCTCACCATCGGGCGACGGAGGTTACAATGAGCAGTTCTTC

d_call: TRBD1
clone_size: few
j_call: TRBJ2-1
v_call: TRBV7-6
cdr3_aa: CASTPGDRYNEQFF
cdr3_nt: TGTGCCAGCACGCCCGGGGACAGGTACAATGAGCAGTTCTTC

d_call: -
clone_size: -
j_call: TRBJ1-5
v_call: TRBV28
cdr3_aa: CASTPWGGDSNQPQHF
cdr3_nt: TGTGCCAGCACCCCGTGGGGAGGCGATAGCAATCAGCCCCAGCATTTT

d_call: -
clone_size: -
j_call: TRBJ1-4
v_call: TRBV2
cdr3_aa: CASSGFPGGPTNEKLFF
cdr3_nt: TGTGCCAGCAGTGGATTTCCCGGCGGCCCCACTAATGAAAAACTGTTTTTT

d_call: TRBD1
clone_size: -
j_call: TRBJ2-5
v_call: TRBV10-1
cdr3_aa: CASGGQGGETQYF
cdr3_nt: TGCGCCAGCGGGGGACAGGGAGGCGAGACCCAGTACTTC

d_call: TRBD1
clone_size: -
j_call: TRBJ1-6
v_call: TRBV6-5
cdr3_aa: CASMWGQAKPPLHF
cdr3_nt: TGTGCCAGCATGTGGGGACAGGCAAAACCACCCCTCCACTTT

d_call: -
clone_size: -
j_call: TRBJ2-7
v_call: TRBV11-1
cdr3_aa: CASSQAYPRQFSYEQYF
cdr3_nt: TGTGCCAGCAGCCAAGCGTACCCGCGACAGTTCTCCTACGAGCAGTACTTC